Listed below are T cell receptor beta chains from one sample, sequenced in a study of OX40 agonist ivuxolimab in advanced cancers. Method: immunoSEQ multiplex PCR; TCRdb's copy keeps in-frame clones and lacks some. The sample holds about 10,000 clones; under 80% are singletons and the top ten take more than 45%. The sequencing used CD4+ or CD8+ T cells sorted from blood, collected in a trial of the OX40 agonist ivuxolimab. The receptors stem from an adult with an advanced solid tumor such as melanoma, head and neck, liver or kidney cancer. CDR3s include the opening cysteine and the closing phenylalanine or tryptophan. The D gene is left open where the match is weak. For some rows the clone size is stated as once, few or many, or as a class when expanded; others skip it.

-	TRBV27	TRBJ2-7	-	TGTGCCAGCAGTCTCCATAAGGGGAGGGGGGAGCAGTACTTC	CASSLHKGRGEQYF
-	TRBV4-1	TRBJ2-5	-	TGCGCCAGCAGCCATGTCCCAGGTAGTCAAGAGACCCAGTACTTC	CASSHVPGSQETQYF
-	TRBV7-6	TRBJ1-1	TRBD1	TGTGCCAGCAGCCAACCCCACTCGGGACAGGACACTGAAGCTTTCTTT	CASSQPHSGQDTEAFF
once	TRBV9	TRBJ2-2	TRBD2	TGTGCCAGCAGCGTAGCTGGGCCCGGGACTAGCGGGATCGCGAACACCGGGGAGCTGTTTTTT	CASSVAGPGTSGIANTGELFF
few	TRBV11-1	TRBJ1-1	TRBD1	TGTGCCACCCTAGAACAGGGGGCTTGGACTGAAGCTTTCTTT	CATLEQGAWTEAFF
few	TRBV4-1	TRBJ2-7	TRBD2	TGCGCCAGCAGCCAAGGGGCTAGCGGGAGGTTCGAGCAGTACTTC	CASSQGASGRFEQYF
-	TRBV6-6	TRBJ2-1	-	TGTGCCGTTCGGGACTTTTCCAATGAGCAGTTCTTC	CAVRDFSNEQFF
-	TRBV2	TRBJ2-1	TRBD2	TGTGCCAGCAAGCCTCTAGCGGGAGATGACAATGAGCAGTTCTTC	CASKPLAGDDNEQFF
-	TRBV28	TRBJ1-1	TRBD1	TGTGCCAGCAGCCAGGGGGTGGGGTACACTGAAGCTTTCTTT	CASSQGVGYTEAFF
medium-sized	TRBV4-1	TRBJ2-7	-	TGCGCCAGCAGCCGGGTTAAGGAGGGCGTCTACGAGCAGTACTTC	CASSRVKEGVYEQYF
-	TRBV7-2	TRBJ1-5	-	TGTGCCAGCAGCCCCGGGGGGGATCAGCCCCAGCATTTT	CASSPGGDQPQHF
-	TRBV12-2	TRBJ2-7	-	TGTGCCAGCAGATTAACTAGCGGGATCACCCAGCAGTACTTC	CASRLTSGITQQYF
-	TRBV11-2	TRBJ2-2	TRBD2	TGTGCCAGCAGCTTAGGGACTAGCGGGAGGATGGGCACCGGGGAGCTGTTTTTT	CASSLGTSGRMGTGELFF
-	TRBV11-2	TRBJ2-7	-	TGTGCCAGCAGCTACGACAACTACGAGCAGTACTTC	CASSYDNYEQYF
-	TRBV5-4	TRBJ1-2	-	TGTGCCAGCAGCTTGGTCACAGGCTATGGCTACACCTTC	CASSLVTGYGYTF
-	TRBV19	TRBJ2-2	-	TGTGCCAGTAGTGCAGTGGGGGATAACACCGGGGAGCTGTTTTTT	CASSAVGDNTGELFF
once	TRBV25-1	TRBJ2-7	-	TGTGCCAGCAGCGCGGACGGGGTTTCCTACGAGCAGTACTTC	CASSADGVSYEQYF
-	TRBV9	TRBJ2-7	-	TGTGCCAGCAGCGTAGATGAGACAGAGGTATACGAGCAGTACTTC	CASSVDETEVYEQYF
-	TRBV7-8	TRBJ2-1	-	TGTGCCAGCAGCTTAGGGCCTGGGGGGAACAATGAGCAGTTCTTC	CASSLGPGGNNEQFF
few	TRBV10-1	TRBJ2-2	-	TGCGCCAGCAGTGAGGTCAAAGGTGGGGAGCTGTTTTTT	CASSEVKGGELFF
-	TRBV5-8	TRBJ1-3	-	TGTGCCAGCAGCCACCCCCGCCGGCGTAGAGCCTCTGGAAACACCATATATTTT	CASSHPRRRRASGNTIYF
-	TRBV30	TRBJ2-7	-	TGTGCCTGGAGCCCCGGAACTCCGCAGTACTTC	CAWSPGTPQYF
once	TRBV19	TRBJ1-1	TRBD1	TGTGCCAGTAAGGGACAGGTCGCCGTGAACACTGAAGCTTTCTTT	CASKGQVAVNTEAFF
few	TRBV27	TRBJ2-1	TRBD1	TGTGCCAGCAGGGAGGCTCAGGGGGTCTCCTACAATGAGCAGTTCTTC	CASREAQGVSYNEQFF
-	TRBV6-1	TRBJ2-3	TRBD2	TGTGCCAGCAGCCTTTGGCGCGGGAGTGCAGATACGCAGTATTTT	CASSLWRGSADTQYF
few	TRBV7-1	TRBJ2-2	-	TGTGCCAGCAGACTAGGGAACACCGGGGAGCTGTTTTTT	CASRLGNTGELFF
-	TRBV9	TRBJ1-5	-	TGTGCCAGCAGCGTAGGAGCAGGGTCAGGAGGCAATCAGCCCCAGCATTTT	CASSVGAGSGGNQPQHF
-	TRBV6-9	TRBJ2-7	-	TGTGCCAGCAGTGGCGGACATAAGCAGTACTTC	CASSGGHKQYF
-	TRBV27	TRBJ2-2	TRBD2	TGTGCCAGCAGTTTGTACCTAGCGGAGGGTACCGGGGAGCTGTTTTTT	CASSLYLAEGTGELFF
-	TRBV6-5	TRBJ1-1	-	TGTGCCAGCAGTTACTCGGAAGTTACTGAAGCTTTCTTT	CASSYSEVTEAFF
-	TRBV7-9	TRBJ2-2	-	TGTGCCAGCAGCCCATACAGGGTTAGCGGGGAGCTGTTTTTT	CASSPYRVSGELFF
-	TRBV9	TRBJ2-3	TRBD2	TGTGCCAGCAGCACCTGGGGAGCGGGAGCCACAGATACGCAGTATTTT	CASSTWGAGATDTQYF
-	TRBV5-8	TRBJ2-6	-	TGTGCCAGCGTCACACAAAGTCGGGCCAACGTCCTGACTTTC	CASVTQSRANVLTF
-	TRBV4-1	TRBJ1-5	-	TGCGCCAGCAGCCAAGGCTACAATCAGCCCCAGCATTTT	CASSQGYNQPQHF
-	TRBV6-9	TRBJ2-4	TRBD1	TGTGCCAGCAGTTACTCGGGACAGGTTTACATTCAGTACTTC	CASSYSGQVYIQYF
-	TRBV4-1	TRBJ2-7	-	TGCGCCAGCAGCCGGTCGGGGTACGAGCAGTACTTC	CASSRSGYEQYF
-	TRBV27	TRBJ1-5	-	TGTGCCAGCAGTTTCGGGAATGGCAATCAGCCCCAGCATTTT	CASSFGNGNQPQHF
-	TRBV10-1	TRBJ2-2	-	TGCGCCAGCAGTGAGACAACCGGGGAGCTGTTTTTT	CASSETTGELFF
-	TRBV7-9	TRBJ2-7	-	TGCGCCAGCAGCCAAGTGTCTACAGGGAGCTCCTACGAGCAGTACTTC	CASSQVSTGSSYEQYF
-	TRBV30	TRBJ2-7	-	TGTGCCTGGATCGTAGGGGTTGGCGAGCAGTACTTC	CAWIVGVGEQYF
-	TRBV11-2	TRBJ2-2	-	TGTGCCAGCAGCGCAGCCGGAGGGTTGGGCACCGGGGAGCTGTTTTTT	CASSAAGGLGTGELFF
many	TRBV5-1	TRBJ2-7	-	TGCGCCAGCAGCTTGGCCCTCGAGCGCTCCTACGAGCAGTACTTC	CASSLALERSYEQYF
-	TRBV28	TRBJ1-3	TRBD1	TGTGCCAGCCTGACAGGGGGCTCTGGAAACACCATATATTTT	CASLTGGSGNTIYF
many	TRBV14	TRBJ1-2	-	TGTGCCAGCAGCCGAACCGGCAGTCACGACAGGTCCTATGGCTACACCTTC	CASSRTGSHDRSYGYTF
few	TRBV19	TRBJ1-1	-	TGTGCCAGTAGCCCGACAGGGAACACTGAAGCTTTCTTT	CASSPTGNTEAFF
-	TRBV6-5	TRBJ2-2	-	TGTGCCAGCAGTCTTGGAGGAACCGGGGAGCTGTTTTTT	CASSLGGTGELFF
-	TRBV4-2	TRBJ1-2	TRBD1	TGTGCCAGCAGCCATCAAAACAGGGGGCTCGACGGCTACACCTTC	CASSHQNRGLDGYTF
-	TRBV9	TRBJ1-1	-	TGTGCCAGCAGCGTATCTCCGGACGGAATGAACACTGAAGCTTTCTTT	CASSVSPDGMNTEAFF
few	TRBV7-9	TRBJ2-1	-	TGTGCCAGCAGCCAAGGGTGGGATGAGCAGTTCTTC	CASSQGWDEQFF
-	TRBV29-1	TRBJ1-3	-	TGCAGCGTTGGGGGGGGCGCGGTTGCTGGAAACACCATATATTTT	CSVGGGAVAGNTIYF
-	TRBV6-5	TRBJ1-3	-	TGTGCCAGGGATGAGGAAACTGGAAACACCATATATTTT	CARDEETGNTIYF
large	TRBV2	TRBJ2-7	-	TGTGCCAGCACTCCTCCCAGCGCCGGATTTCCCTACGAGCAGTACTTC	CASTPPSAGFPYEQYF
-	TRBV6-1	TRBJ2-2	TRBD1	TGTGCCAGCGTAGACAGGGCAACCACCGGGGAGCTGTTTTTT	CASVDRATTGELFF
-	TRBV28	TRBJ2-4	TRBD2	TGTGCCAGCATCAACGGACTAGGAAGTCCAAACATTCAGTACTTC	CASINGLGSPNIQYF
medium-sized	TRBV29-1	TRBJ1-2	-	TGCAGCTCAAGGGGGGCCGGGGACTATGGCTACACCTTC	CSSRGAGDYGYTF
-	TRBV5-1	TRBJ2-1	-	TGCGCCAGCAGCTTGGGTTGGGGGGGCGCGTACAATGAGCAGTTCTTC	CASSLGWGGAYNEQFF
-	TRBV4-1	TRBJ2-1	-	TGCGCCAGCAGCCAAGATCTGGGCTATGAGCAGTTCTTC	CASSQDLGYEQFF
-	TRBV7-9	TRBJ2-5	TRBD2	TGTGCCAGCAGCTTACCGGCGGGAGGCACTTCCCAAGAGACCCAGTACTTC	CASSLPAGGTSQETQYF